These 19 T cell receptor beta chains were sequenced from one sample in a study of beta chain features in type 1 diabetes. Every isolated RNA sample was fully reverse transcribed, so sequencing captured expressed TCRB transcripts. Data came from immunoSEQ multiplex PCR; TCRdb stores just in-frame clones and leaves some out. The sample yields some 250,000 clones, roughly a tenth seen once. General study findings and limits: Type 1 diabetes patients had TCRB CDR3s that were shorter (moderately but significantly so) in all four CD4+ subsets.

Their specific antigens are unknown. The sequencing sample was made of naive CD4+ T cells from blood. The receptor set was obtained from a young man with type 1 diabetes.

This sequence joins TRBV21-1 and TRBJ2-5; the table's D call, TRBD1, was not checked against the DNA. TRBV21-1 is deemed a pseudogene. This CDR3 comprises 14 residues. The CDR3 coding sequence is TGTGCCAGCAGTCCAGGTAGACAGGTGGAGACCCAGTACTTC. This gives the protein CASSPGRQVETQYF.

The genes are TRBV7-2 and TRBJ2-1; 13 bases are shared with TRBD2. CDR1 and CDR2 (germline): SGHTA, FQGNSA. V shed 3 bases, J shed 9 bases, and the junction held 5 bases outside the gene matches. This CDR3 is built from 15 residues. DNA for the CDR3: TGTGCCAGCAGCTTCGGACTAGCGGGGGTACCTGAGCAGTTCTTC. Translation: CASSFGLAGVPEQFF.

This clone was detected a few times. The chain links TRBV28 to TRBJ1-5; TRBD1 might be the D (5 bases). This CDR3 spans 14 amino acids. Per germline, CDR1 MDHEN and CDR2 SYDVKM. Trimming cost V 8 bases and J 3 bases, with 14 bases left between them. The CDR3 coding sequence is TGTGCCAGCGGACTAGACAGCTTCAATCAGCCCCAGCATTTT. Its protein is CASGLDSFNQPQHF. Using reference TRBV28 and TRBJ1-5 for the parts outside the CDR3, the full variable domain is DVKVTQSSRYLVKRTGEKVFLECVQDMDHENMFWYRQDPGLGLRLIYFSYDVKMKEKGDIPEGYSVSREKKERFSLILESASTNQTSMYLCASGLDSFNQPQHFGDGTRLSIL.

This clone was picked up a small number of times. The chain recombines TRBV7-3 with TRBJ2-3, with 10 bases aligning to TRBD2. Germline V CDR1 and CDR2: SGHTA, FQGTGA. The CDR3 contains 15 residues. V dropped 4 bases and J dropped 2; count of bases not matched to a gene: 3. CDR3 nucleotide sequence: TGTGCCAGCAGCTCTCTAGCGGGGGCCACAGATACGCAGTATTTT. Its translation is CASSSLAGATDTQYF. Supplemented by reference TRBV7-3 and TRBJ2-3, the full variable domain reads GAGVSQTPSNKVTEKGKYVELRCDPISGHTALYWYRQSLGQGPEFLIYFQGTGAADDSGLPNDRFFAVRPEGSVSTLKIQRTERGDSAVYLCASSSLAGATDTQYFGPGTRLTVL.

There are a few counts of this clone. The CDR3 region has the DNA TGTGCCAGCAGCCCGGTGGTAGGAGGGGGGGCCAACGTCCTGACTTTC. It yields the protein CASSPVVGGGANVLTF. The V and J genes are TRBV4-2 and TRBJ2-6; possibly TRBD2 for D (6 bases). There are 16 residues in the CDR3. V was pared by 4 bases and J by 4 bases, with 14 bases between. Germline V gene lookup returns CDR1 LGHNA and CDR2 YNFKEQ.

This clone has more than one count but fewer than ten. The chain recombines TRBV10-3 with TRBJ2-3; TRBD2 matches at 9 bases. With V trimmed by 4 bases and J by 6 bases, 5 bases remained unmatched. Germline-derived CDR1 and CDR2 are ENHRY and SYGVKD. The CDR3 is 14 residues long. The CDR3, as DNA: TGTGCCATCAGTGCTAGCGGGGCTGAGGATACGCAGTATTTT. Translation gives CAISASGAEDTQYF.

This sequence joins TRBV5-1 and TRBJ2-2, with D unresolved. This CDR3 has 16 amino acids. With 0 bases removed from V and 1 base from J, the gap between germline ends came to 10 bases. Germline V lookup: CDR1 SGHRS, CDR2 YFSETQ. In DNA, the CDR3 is TGCGCCAGCAGCTTGGTGGCAACGGGGAACACCGGGGAGCTGTTTTTT. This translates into CASSLVATGNTGELFF.

CDR3 region: CASSLLPGLSYNEQFF. DNA for the CDR3: TGCGCCAGCAGCCTCCTGCCGGGACTCAGCTACAATGAGCAGTTCTTC. V and J are TRBV5-1 and TRBJ2-1, with a weak D call TRBD2 (6 bases). The ends were cut back, 4 bases at V and 3 bases at J, with 17 bases in the middle. Germline values: CDR1 SGHRS, CDR2 YFSETQ. This CDR3 has 16 residues. Based on the CDR3 plus reference TRBV5-1 and TRBJ2-1, the full variable domain is KAGVTQTPRYLIKTRGQQVTLSCSPISGHRSVSWYQQTPGQGLQFLFEYFSETQRNKGNFPGRFSGRQFSNSRSEMNVSTLELGDSALYLCASSLLPGLSYNEQFFGPGTRLTVL.

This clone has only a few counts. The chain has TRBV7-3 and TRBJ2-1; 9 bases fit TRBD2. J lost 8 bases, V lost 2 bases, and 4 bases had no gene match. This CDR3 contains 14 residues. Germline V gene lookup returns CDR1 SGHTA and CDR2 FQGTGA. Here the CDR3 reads CASSLYSGGDEQFF. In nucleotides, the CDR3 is TGTGCCAGCAGCTTATATAGCGGGGGAGATGAGCAGTTCTTC.

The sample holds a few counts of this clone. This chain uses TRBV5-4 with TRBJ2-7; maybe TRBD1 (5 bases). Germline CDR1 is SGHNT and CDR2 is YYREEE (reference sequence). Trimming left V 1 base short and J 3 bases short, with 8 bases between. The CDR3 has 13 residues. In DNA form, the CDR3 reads TGTGCCAGCAGCTTGACAGGAGTCTACGAGCAGTACTTC. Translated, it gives CASSLTGVYEQYF.

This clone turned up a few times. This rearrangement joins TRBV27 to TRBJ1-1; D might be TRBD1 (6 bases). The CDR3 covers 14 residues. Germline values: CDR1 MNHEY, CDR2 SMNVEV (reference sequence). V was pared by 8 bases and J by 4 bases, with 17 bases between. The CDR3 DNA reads TGTGCCAGCCGACCAGGGGTTTATTCCACTGAAGCTTTCTTT. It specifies CASRPGVYSTEAFF.

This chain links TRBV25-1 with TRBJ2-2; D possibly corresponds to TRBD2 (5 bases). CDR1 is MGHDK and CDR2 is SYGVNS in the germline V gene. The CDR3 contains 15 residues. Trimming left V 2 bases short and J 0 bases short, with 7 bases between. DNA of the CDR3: TGTGCCAGCAGTGAACCCGGGGCGAACACCGGGGAGCTGTTTTTT. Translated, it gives CASSEPGANTGELFF.

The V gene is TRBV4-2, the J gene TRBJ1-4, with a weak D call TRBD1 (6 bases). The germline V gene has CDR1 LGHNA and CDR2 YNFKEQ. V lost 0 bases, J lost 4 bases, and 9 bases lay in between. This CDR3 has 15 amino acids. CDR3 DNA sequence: TGTGCCAGCAGCCAAGATCGGACAGTTAATGAAAAACTGTTTTTT. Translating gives CASSQDRTVNEKLFF.

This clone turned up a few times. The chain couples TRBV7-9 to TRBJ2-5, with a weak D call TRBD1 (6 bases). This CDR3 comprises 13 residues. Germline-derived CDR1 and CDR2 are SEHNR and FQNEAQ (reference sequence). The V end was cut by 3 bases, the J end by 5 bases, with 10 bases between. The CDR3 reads CASSFRQGETQYF. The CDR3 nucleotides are TGTGCCAGCAGCTTCAGGCAGGGGGAGACCCAGTACTTC.

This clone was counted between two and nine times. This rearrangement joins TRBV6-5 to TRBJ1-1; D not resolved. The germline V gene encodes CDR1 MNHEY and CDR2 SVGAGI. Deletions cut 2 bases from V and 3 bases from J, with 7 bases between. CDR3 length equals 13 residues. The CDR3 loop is CASSYGSDTEAFF. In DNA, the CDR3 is TGTGCCAGCAGTTACGGCAGTGACACTGAAGCTTTCTTT.

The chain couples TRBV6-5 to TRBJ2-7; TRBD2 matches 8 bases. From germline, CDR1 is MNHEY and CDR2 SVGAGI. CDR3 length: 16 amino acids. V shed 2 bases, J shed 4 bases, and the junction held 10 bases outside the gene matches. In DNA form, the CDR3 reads TGTGCCAGCAGTTACACTCTCCCGGGACTAGGGTACGAGCAGTACTTC. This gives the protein CASSYTLPGLGYEQYF.

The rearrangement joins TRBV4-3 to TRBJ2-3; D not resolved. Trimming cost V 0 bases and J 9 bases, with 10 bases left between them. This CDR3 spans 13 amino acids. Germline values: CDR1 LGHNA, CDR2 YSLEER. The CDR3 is CASSQDAHKTQYF. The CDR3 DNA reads TGCGCCAGCAGCCAAGATGCCCACAAGACGCAGTATTTT.

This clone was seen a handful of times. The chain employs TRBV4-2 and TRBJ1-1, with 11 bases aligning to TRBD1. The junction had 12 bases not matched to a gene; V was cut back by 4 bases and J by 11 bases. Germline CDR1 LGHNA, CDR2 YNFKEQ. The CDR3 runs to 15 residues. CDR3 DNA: TGTGCCAGCAGCCCCGTGGTGGACAGGGGGCGCGAGGCTTTCTTT. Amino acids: CASSPVVDRGREAFF.

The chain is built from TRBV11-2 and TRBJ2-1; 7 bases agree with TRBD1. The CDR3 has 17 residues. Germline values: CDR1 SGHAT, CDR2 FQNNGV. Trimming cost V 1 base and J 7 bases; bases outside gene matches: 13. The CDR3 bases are TGTGCCAGCAGCTTAGCTCCCCAGGGGGTAGGATGGAATGAGCAGTTCTTC. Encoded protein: CASSLAPQGVGWNEQFF.